This is a list of T cell receptor beta chains from one sample in a study of cytomegalovirus exposure and HLA in healthy donors. Measured with immunoSEQ multiplex PCR; TCRdb has only the in-frame clones, and not every one. The sample carries roughly 200,000 clones, roughly 86% recorded once. Sequences were obtained from PBMCs. All receptors come from a man in his thirties or forties in good health and CMV-seropositive. Both conserved end residues are part of each CDR3. The order of the fields is V gene, D gene, clone size, J gene, CDR3 DNA, CDR3 protein. The D gene is left open where the match is weak. The listing skips clone size in some rows; elsewhere it reads once, few, many or a size class.

TRBV5-1	-	-	TRBJ2-1	TGCGCCAGCAGCTTGGGTGCCAATGAGCAGTTCTTC	CASSLGANEQFF
TRBV27	TRBD1	-	TRBJ1-4	TGTGCCAGCATCCTCCCGGGACAGGTTAATGAAAAACTGTTTTTT	CASILPGQVNEKLFF
TRBV6-5	-	-	TRBJ2-2	TGTGCCAGCCGGGACCAGGGAAAGGCCGGGGAGCTGTTTTTT	CASRDQGKAGELFF
TRBV28	TRBD2	-	TRBJ2-7	TGTGCCAGCAGTCCGGGGGGAGGGTACGAGCAGTACTTC	CASSPGGGYEQYF
TRBV11-3	TRBD1	-	TRBJ1-2	TGTGCCAGTGCTAACAGGGGTAACTATGGCTACACCTTC	CASANRGNYGYTF
TRBV7-2	-	-	TRBJ2-5	TGTGCCACACTTGGGTCGTCCCAAGAGACCCAGTACTTC	CATLGSSQETQYF
TRBV11-3	-	-	TRBJ2-7	TGTGCCAGCAGCTTAGAGGGGGACTCGTACGAGCAGTACTTC	CASSLEGDSYEQYF
TRBV5-1	-	-	TRBJ2-5	TGCGCCAGCAGCGCTCTCGGAGGCCAAGAGACCCAGTACTTC	CASSALGGQETQYF
TRBV19	TRBD1	-	TRBJ1-1	TGTGCCGGTACGCAAACAGGGGGGACGAGGAACACTGAAGCTTTCTTT	CAGTQTGGTRNTEAFF
TRBV6-1	-	-	TRBJ2-3	TGTGCCAGCAGTGGAACAGGAATGACTAGCACAGATACGCAGTATTTT	CASSGTGMTSTDTQYF
TRBV25-1	-	-	TRBJ2-2	TGTGCCAGCAGGCCCCGGGACACCCTTAGAACGAACACCGGGGAGCTGTTTTTT	CASRPRDTLRTNTGELFF
TRBV9	TRBD2	-	TRBJ2-3	TGTGCCAGCAGCGTAGTGTTAGCGGGGCAAGATACGCAGTATTTT	CASSVVLAGQDTQYF
TRBV6-5	-	-	TRBJ1-1	TGTGCCAGCAACCCAGGTTGGGGCACTGAAGCTTTCTTT	CASNPGWGTEAFF
TRBV5-6	-	few	TRBJ2-7	TGTGCCAGCAGCGCGGGACCGTATACCTACGAGCAGTACTTC	CASSAGPYTYEQYF
TRBV27	-	-	TRBJ2-5	TGTGCCAGCAGCAACCTCGGGGAGACCCAGTACTTC	CASSNLGETQYF
TRBV19	-	-	TRBJ1-5	TGTGCCAGTAGTAGTAGACAGGTTAGCAATCAGCCCCAGCATTTT	CASSSRQVSNQPQHF
TRBV6-5	-	-	TRBJ1-4	TGTGCCAGCAGTTACACCACTAATGAAAAACTGTTTTTT	CASSYTTNEKLFF
TRBV7-2	TRBD1	-	TRBJ1-2	TGTGCCAGCAGCGCCGACAGGGGGGGTGGCTACACCTTC	CASSADRGGGYTF
TRBV15	TRBD1	-	TRBJ1-1	TGTGCCACCAGCAGAGATTTCCTGACAGGGGGCGGGGCTGAAGCTTTCTTT	CATSRDFLTGGGAEAFF
TRBV27	-	-	TRBJ1-3	TGTGCCAGCAGTTCGGGACCTGGAAACACCATATATTTT	CASSSGPGNTIYF
TRBV30	-	-	TRBJ2-1	TGTGCCTGGGGGAGACTTCTAGATGAGCAGTTCTTC	CAWGRLLDEQFF
TRBV6-5	-	-	TRBJ1-5	TGTGCCAGCAGTTCTTCAGGGTCCGGCAATCAGCCCCAGCATTTT	CASSSSGSGNQPQHF
TRBV7-9	-	-	TRBJ1-1	TGTGCCAGCAGCTTAGTTGGGGACTCGAACACTGAAGCTTTCTTT	CASSLVGDSNTEAFF